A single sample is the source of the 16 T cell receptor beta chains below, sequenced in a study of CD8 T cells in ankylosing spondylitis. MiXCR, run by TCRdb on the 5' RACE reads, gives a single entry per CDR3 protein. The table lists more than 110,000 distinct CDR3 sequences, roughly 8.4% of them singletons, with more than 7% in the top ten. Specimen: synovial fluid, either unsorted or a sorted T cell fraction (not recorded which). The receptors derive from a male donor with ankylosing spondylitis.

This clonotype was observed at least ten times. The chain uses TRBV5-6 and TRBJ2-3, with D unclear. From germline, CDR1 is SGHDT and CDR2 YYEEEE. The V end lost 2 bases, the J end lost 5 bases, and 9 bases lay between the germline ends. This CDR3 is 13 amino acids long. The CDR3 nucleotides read TGTGCCAGCAGCTTTTCTGCTGGAGATACGCAGTATTTT. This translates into CASSFSAGDTQYF. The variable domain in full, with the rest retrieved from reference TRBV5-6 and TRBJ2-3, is DAGVTQSPTHLIKTRGQQVTLRCSPKSGHDTVSWYQQALGQGPQFIFQYYEEEERQRGNFPDRFSGHQFPNYSSELNVNALLLGDSALYLCASSFSAGDTQYFGPGTRLTVL.

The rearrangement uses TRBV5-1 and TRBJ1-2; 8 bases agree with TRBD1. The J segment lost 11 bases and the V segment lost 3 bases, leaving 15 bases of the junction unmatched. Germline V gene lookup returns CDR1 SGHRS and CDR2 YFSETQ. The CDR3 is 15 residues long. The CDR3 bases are TGCGCCAGCAGCTCCGGGACAGGTTTCCTTTTAGCTTACACCTTC. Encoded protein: CASSSGTGFLLAYTF.

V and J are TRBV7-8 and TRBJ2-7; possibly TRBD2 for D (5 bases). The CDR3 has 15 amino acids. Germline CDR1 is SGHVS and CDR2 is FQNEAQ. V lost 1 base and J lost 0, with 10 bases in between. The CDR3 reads CASSLGRGSSYEQYF. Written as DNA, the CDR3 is TGTGCCAGCAGCTTAGGGCGAGGGAGCTCCTACGAGCAGTACTTC.

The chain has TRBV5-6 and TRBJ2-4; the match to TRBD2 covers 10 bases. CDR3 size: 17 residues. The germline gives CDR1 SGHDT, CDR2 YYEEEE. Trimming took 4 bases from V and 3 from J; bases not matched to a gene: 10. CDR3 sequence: CASSGLADLLVKNIQYF. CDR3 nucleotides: TGTGCCAGCAGCGGACTAGCGGACCTTCTAGTCAAAAACATTCAGTACTTC.

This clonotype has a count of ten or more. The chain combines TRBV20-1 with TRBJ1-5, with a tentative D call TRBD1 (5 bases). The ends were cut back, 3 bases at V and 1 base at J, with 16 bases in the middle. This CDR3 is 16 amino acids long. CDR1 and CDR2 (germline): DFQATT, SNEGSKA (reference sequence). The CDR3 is CSARSLPGPSNQPQHF. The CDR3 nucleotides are TGCAGTGCTAGGTCCCTTCCGGGACCGAGCAATCAGCCCCAGCATTTT.

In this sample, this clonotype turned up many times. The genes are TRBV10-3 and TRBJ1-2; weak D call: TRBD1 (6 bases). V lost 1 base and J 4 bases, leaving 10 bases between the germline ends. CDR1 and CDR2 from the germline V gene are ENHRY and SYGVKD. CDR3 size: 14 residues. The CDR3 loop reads CAISEFGRGYGYTF. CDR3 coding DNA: TGTGCCATCAGTGAGTTCGGCAGGGGCTATGGCTACACCTTC.

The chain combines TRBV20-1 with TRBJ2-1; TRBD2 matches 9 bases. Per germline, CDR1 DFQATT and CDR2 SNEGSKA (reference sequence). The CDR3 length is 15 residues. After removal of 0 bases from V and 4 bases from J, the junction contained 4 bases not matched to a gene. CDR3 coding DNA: TGCAGTGCTAGAGATTGGGCGGGAGGGTACAATGAGCAGTTCTTC. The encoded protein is CSARDWAGGYNEQFF.

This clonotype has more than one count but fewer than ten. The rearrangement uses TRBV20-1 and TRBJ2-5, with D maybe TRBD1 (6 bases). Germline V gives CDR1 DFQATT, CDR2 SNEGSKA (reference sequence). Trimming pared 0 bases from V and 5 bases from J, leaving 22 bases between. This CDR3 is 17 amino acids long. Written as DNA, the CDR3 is TGCAGTGCTAGAGATCACGGCAGGGGAGCCCGGTATGAGACCCAGTACTTC. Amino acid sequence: CSARDHGRGARYETQYF.

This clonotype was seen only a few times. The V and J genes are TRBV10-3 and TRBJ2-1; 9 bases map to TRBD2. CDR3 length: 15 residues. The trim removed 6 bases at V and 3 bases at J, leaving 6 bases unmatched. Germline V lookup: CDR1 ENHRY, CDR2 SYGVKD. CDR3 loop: CAIRIAGAIYNEQFF. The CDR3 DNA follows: TGTGCCATCAGGATAGCGGGGGCCATCTACAATGAGCAGTTCTTC.

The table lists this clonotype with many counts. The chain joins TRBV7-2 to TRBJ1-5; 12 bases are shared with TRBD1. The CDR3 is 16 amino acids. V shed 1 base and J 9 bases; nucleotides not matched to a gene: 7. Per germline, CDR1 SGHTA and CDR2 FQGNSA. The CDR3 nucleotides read TGTGCCAGCAGCTTAGTCGGGACAGGGGGCATGCGGCCCCAGCATTTT. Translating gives CASSLVGTGGMRPQHF.

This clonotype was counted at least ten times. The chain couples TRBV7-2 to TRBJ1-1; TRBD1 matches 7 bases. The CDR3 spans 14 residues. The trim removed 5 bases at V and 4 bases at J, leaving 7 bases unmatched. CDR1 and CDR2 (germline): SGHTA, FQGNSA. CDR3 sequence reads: CASSRTTGVTEAFF. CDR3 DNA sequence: TGTGCCAGCAGCCGCACTACAGGGGTCACTGAAGCTTTCTTT. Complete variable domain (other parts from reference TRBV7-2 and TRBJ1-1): GAGVSQSPSNKVTEKGKDVELRCDPISGHTALYWYRQSLGQGLEFLIYFQGNSAPDKSGLPSDRFSAERTGGSVSTLTIQRTQQEDSAVYLCASSRTTGVTEAFFGQGTRLTVV.

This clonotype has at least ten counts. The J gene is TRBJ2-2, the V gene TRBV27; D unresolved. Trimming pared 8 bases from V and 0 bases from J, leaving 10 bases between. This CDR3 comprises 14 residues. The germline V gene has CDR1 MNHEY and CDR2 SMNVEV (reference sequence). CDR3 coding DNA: TGTGCCAGCCGCCGGACGGCGAACACCGGGGAGCTGTTTTTT. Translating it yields CASRRTANTGELFF.

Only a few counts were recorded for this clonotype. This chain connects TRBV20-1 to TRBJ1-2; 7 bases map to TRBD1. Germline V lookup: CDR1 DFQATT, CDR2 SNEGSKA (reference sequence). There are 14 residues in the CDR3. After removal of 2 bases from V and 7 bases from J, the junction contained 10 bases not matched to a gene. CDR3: CSARLARGKSGYTF. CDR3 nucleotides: TGCAGTGCTAGACTCGCCAGGGGGAAAAGTGGCTACACCTTC.

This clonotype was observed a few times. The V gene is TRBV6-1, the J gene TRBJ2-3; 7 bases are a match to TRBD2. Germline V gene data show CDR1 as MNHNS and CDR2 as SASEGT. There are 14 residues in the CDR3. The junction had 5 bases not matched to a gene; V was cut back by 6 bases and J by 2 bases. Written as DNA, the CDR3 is TGTGCCAGCAGGACCGGGGACTACACAGATACGCAGTATTTT. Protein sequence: CASRTGDYTDTQYF.

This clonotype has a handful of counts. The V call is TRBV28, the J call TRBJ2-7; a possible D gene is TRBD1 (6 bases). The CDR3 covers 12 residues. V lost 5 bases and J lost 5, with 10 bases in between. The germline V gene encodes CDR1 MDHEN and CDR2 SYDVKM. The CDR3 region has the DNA TGTGCCAGCAGTAAAGGGGGACACGAGCAGTACTTC. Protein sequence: CASSKGGHEQYF. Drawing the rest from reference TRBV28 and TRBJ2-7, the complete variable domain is DVKVTQSSRYLVKRTGEKVFLECVQDMDHENMFWYRQDPGLGLRLIYFSYDVKMKEKGDIPEGYSVSREKKERFSLILESASTNQTSMYLCASSKGGHEQYFGPGTRLTVT.

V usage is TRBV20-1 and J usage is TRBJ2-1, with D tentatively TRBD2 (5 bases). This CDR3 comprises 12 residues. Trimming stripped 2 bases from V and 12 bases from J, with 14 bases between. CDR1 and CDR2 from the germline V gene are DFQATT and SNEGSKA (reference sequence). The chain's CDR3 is CSARSGIRGQFF. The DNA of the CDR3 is TGCAGTGCTAGATCCGGAATTCGGGGGCAGTTCTTC.